This TCR beta chain was profiled in a study of glioma-infiltrating T cells after dendritic cell vaccination. Background on the study: Monocyte-derived dendritic cells, cultured seven days with IL-4 and GM-CSF, were pulsed with autologous tumor lysate.

Study outcomes and limitations: Estimated pretreatment TIL content predicted outcome after dendritic cell vaccination.

TCRdb's table, derived via immunoSEQ multiplex PCR, lists solely in-frame clones and lacks some. The sample holds 20,000 to 30,000 clones, nearly 90% seen once. To note about this clone: Its specificity is not known.

Time point reported: after dendritic cell vaccination, including at tumor progression/relapse. Germline CDR1 is SGHNT and CDR2 is YYREEE (reference sequence). This CDR3 has 14 residues. The TCR comes from a human donor with glioblastoma. The sequencing used blood, collected after dendritic cell vaccination. V usage is TRBV5-4 and J usage is TRBJ2-5, with a weak D call TRBD1 (7 bases). Matching the DNA end better, TRBJ2-7 makes the J call doubtful. For the CDR3, the DNA is TGTGCCAGCAGCTTGGACAGGGGAGGTTCCGAGCAGTACTTC. Translating gives CASSLDRGGSEQYF.